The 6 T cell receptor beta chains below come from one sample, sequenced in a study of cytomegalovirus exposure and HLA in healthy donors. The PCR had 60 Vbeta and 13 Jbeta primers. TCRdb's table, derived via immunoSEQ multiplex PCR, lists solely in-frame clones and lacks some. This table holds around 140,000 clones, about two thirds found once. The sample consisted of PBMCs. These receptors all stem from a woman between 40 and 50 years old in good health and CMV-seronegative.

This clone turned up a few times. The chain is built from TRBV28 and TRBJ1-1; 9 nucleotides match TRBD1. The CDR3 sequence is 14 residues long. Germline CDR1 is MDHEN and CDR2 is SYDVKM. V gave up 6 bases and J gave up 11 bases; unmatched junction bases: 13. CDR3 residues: CASRYGTGTPEAFF. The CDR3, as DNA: TGTGCCAGCAGGTACGGGACAGGGACCCCAGAGGCTTTCTTT.

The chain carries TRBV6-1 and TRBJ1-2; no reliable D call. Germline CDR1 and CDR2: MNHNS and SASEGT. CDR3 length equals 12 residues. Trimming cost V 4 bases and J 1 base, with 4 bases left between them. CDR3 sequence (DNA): TGTGCCAGCAGTGGGAGTAACTATGGCTACACCTTC. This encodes CASSGSNYGYTF.

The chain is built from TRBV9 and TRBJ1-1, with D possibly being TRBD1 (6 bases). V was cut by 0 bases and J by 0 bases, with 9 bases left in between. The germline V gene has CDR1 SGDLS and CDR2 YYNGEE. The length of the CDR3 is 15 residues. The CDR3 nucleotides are TGTGCCAGCAGCGTAGGGGGACACCTGAACACTGAAGCTTTCTTT. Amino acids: CASSVGGHLNTEAFF.

CDR3 DNA sequence: TGCGCCAGCAGCCCTTTGCGCTATAATTCACCCCTCCACTTT. It specifies CASSPLRYNSPLHF. The rearrangement joins TRBV4-3 to TRBJ1-6; D is unresolved. The V end lost 4 bases, the J end lost 3 bases, and 7 bases lay between the germline ends. The CDR3 runs to 14 residues. CDR1 is LGHNA, CDR2 YSLEER, per germline.

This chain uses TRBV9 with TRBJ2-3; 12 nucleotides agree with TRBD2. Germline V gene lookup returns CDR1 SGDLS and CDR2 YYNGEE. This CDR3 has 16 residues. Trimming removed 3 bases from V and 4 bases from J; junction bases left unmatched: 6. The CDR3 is CASSATSGGRADTQYF. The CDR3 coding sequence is TGTGCCAGCAGCGCCACTAGCGGGGGGAGGGCAGATACGCAGTATTTT.

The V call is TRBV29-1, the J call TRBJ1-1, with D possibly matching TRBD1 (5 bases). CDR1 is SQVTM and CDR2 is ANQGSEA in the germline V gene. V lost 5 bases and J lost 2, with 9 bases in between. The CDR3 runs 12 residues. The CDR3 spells CSVNQGNTEAFF. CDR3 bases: TGCAGCGTTAACCAGGGAAACACTGAAGCTTTCTTT.